Listed below are T cell receptor beta chains from one sample, sequenced in a study of T cells in Graves' hyperthyroidism and ophthalmopathy. Using its own MiXCR run on the multiplex PCR reads, TCRdb lists one record per CDR3 protein. The sample has over 650,000 distinct CDR3 sequences, roughly 15% seen once; the top ten hold approximately 8.4%. Sequenced sample: blood. The source is a man between 18 and 29 years old with Graves' hyperthyroidism. The CDR3 runs from the conserved cysteine through the conserved F or W. Fields, in order: CDR3 length, J gene, D gene, V gene, clone size, CDR3 DNA, CDR3 protein. A D gene is named only where the DNA matches it firmly. Part of the rows lack a size; the others show once, few, many or a class for expanded clones.

length: 15
J: TRBJ2-1
D: TRBD1
V: TRBV9
size: many
DNA: TGTGCCAGCAGCGTAGTAGCGACAGGGAACAATGAGCAGTTCTTC
CDR3: CASSVVATGNNEQFF

length: 14
J: TRBJ2-1
D: NA
V: TRBV7-2
size: many
DNA: TGTGCCAGCAGCTTAGCGGGTGTTGACAATGAGCAGTTCTTC
CDR3: CASSLAGVDNEQFF

length: 13
J: TRBJ2-3
D: TRBD1
V: TRBV28
size: many
DNA: TGTGCCGCCGGGACAGGGGGAGCAGATACGCAGTATTTT
CDR3: CAAGTGGADTQYF

length: 16
J: TRBJ2-5
D: TRBD2
V: TRBV27
size: NA
DNA: TGTGCCAGCAGTCTCCTAGCGGGACGGTACCAAGAGACCCAGTACTTC
CDR3: CASSLLAGRYQETQYF

length: 10
J: TRBJ2-3
D: NA
V: TRBV20-1
size: few
DNA: TGCAGTGCGTCCGGGACTGAGCAGTATTTT
CDR3: CSASGTEQYF

length: 15
J: TRBJ2-1
D: TRBD1
V: TRBV20-1
size: NA
DNA: TGCAGTGCTTTTACGGGACAGGGATCCTCCAATGAGCAGTTCTTC
CDR3: CSAFTGQGSSNEQFF

length: 13
J: TRBJ2-7
D: NA
V: TRBV27
size: many
DNA: TGTGCCAGCAGTTTAACATTCTCCTACGAGCAGTACTTC
CDR3: CASSLTFSYEQYF

length: 16
J: TRBJ2-1
D: NA
V: TRBV7-9
size: few
DNA: TGTGCCAGCAGCTTCGGAGGCAAGGGAAGGTACAATGAGCAGTTCTTC
CDR3: CASSFGGKGRYNEQFF

length: 13
J: TRBJ2-7
D: NA
V: TRBV28
size: many
DNA: TGTGCCAGCACCCCCGGACAGTCGAAGGAGCAGTACTTC
CDR3: CASTPGQSKEQYF

length: 17
J: TRBJ2-7
D: TRBD2
V: TRBV5-8
size: many
DNA: TGTGCCAGCAGCTTGTACAGGACTAGCGGGGCGCCCTACGAGCAGTACTTC
CDR3: CASSLYRTSGAPYEQYF

length: 15
J: TRBJ1-1
D: NA
V: TRBV6-1
size: many
DNA: TGTGCCAGCAGTGTCGGACACTCCTATGACACTGAAGCTTTCTTT
CDR3: CASSVGHSYDTEAFF

length: 12
J: TRBJ2-1
D: NA
V: TRBV28
size: few
DNA: TGTGCCAGCAGTTCTCCGGGCCATGAGCAGTTCTTC
CDR3: CASSSPGHEQFF

length: 15
J: TRBJ2-6
D: NA
V: TRBV6-1
size: NA
DNA: TGTGCCAGCAGTGACACCCACTCTGGGGCCAACGTCCTGACTTTC
CDR3: CASSDTHSGANVLTF

length: 14
J: TRBJ2-7
D: NA
V: TRBV2
size: NA
DNA: TGTGCCAGCAGATCAGGGGGGGTTGCCTACGAGCAGTACTTC
CDR3: CASRSGGVAYEQYF

length: 16
J: TRBJ1-4
D: NA
V: TRBV10-3
size: NA
DNA: TGTGCCATCAGTGAGGGCCCCCCACAGAATAATGAAAAACTGTTTTTT
CDR3: CAISEGPPQNNEKLFF

length: 14
J: TRBJ2-1
D: TRBD2
V: TRBV6-1
size: NA
DNA: TGTGCCACCGAGATAGCGGGAGGGCGGAATGAGCAGTTCTTC
CDR3: CATEIAGGRNEQFF

length: 16
J: TRBJ2-7
D: NA
V: TRBV7-9
size: NA
DNA: TGTGCCAGCAGCTTAAGTCAAGGACAGCAGTCCTACGAGCAGTACTTC
CDR3: CASSLSQGQQSYEQYF

length: 16
J: TRBJ1-2
D: NA
V: TRBV28
size: many
DNA: TGTGCCAGCAGTCCCACCCAGGAGGGACTGGGTGGAGGCTACACCTTC
CDR3: CASSPTQEGLGGGYTF

length: 15
J: TRBJ1-5
D: NA
V: TRBV12-3/TRBV12-4
size: NA
DNA: TGTGCCAGCAGTGGTAGCAGGGACTTTAATCAGCCCCAGCATTTT
CDR3: CASSGSRDFNQPQHF

length: 14
J: TRBJ2-7
D: TRBD1
V: TRBV7-9
size: NA
DNA: TGTGTCAGCACCGACGACAGGGAACGAGGCGAGCAGTACTTC
CDR3: CVSTDDRERGEQYF

length: 18
J: TRBJ2-5
D: TRBD1
V: TRBV25-1
size: NA
DNA: TGTGCCAGCAGGCGGGCCGGGACAGGGCTGGGGTACCAAGAGACCCAGTACTTC
CDR3: CASRRAGTGLGYQETQYF

length: 14
J: TRBJ2-1
D: TRBD2
V: TRBV18
size: few
DNA: TGTGCCAGCTCATTTATACGGGAGGGCCGTGAGCAGTTCTTC
CDR3: CASSFIREGREQFF

length: 16
J: TRBJ2-2
D: NA
V: TRBV5-1
size: NA
DNA: TGCGCCAGCAGCCATGCTCCGGGCACGAACACCGGGGAGCTGTTTTTT
CDR3: CASSHAPGTNTGELFF

length: 17
J: TRBJ2-3
D: NA
V: TRBV2
size: many
DNA: TGTGCCAGCAGTGAGAGGGCCCCTTTGAGGGGGATGGATACGCAGTATTTT
CDR3: CASSERAPLRGMDTQYF

length: 15
J: TRBJ2-3
D: TRBD2
V: TRBV28
size: many
DNA: TGTGCCAGCAGTCTTTGGACTAGCGGCACAGATACGCAGTATTTT
CDR3: CASSLWTSGTDTQYF

length: 15
J: TRBJ1-3
D: NA
V: TRBV7-2
size: few
DNA: TGTGCCAGCAGCTTATCGGGGGGCGGCGGAAACACCATATATTTT
CDR3: CASSLSGGGGNTIYF

length: 15
J: TRBJ2-3
D: NA
V: TRBV7-6
size: many
DNA: TGTGCCAGCAGCTTAATCGCAGGGAGGGGGGATACGCAGTATTTT
CDR3: CASSLIAGRGDTQYF

length: 15
J: TRBJ1-1
D: NA
V: TRBV20-1
size: few
DNA: TGCAGTGCTAGAGATAGGGCAGGATTCCACACTGAAGCTTTCTTT
CDR3: CSARDRAGFHTEAFF

length: 17
J: TRBJ1-1
D: NA
V: TRBV19
size: NA
DNA: TGTGCCAGTAATAAGGAGGGGGGTATCCGATCCTACACTGAAGCTTTCTTT
CDR3: CASNKEGGIRSYTEAFF

length: 15
J: TRBJ1-5
D: NA
V: TRBV6-2/TRBV6-3
size: few
DNA: TGTGCCAGCAGTTACGTTGGGGTTAGCAATCAGCCCCAGCATTTT
CDR3: CASSYVGVSNQPQHF

length: 15
J: TRBJ1-5
D: NA
V: TRBV19
size: NA
DNA: TGTGCCAGTAGTACCGACCGCAGGGCTAATCAGCCCCTGCATTTT
CDR3: CASSTDRRANQPLHF

length: 15
J: TRBJ1-1
D: NA
V: TRBV4-3
size: few
DNA: TGCGCCAGCAGCCAAGATGAACATATGAACACTGAAGCTTTCTTT
CDR3: CASSQDEHMNTEAFF

length: 14
J: TRBJ2-7
D: NA
V: TRBV5-1
size: NA
DNA: TGCGCCAGCAGCTCGAAAGGGATTACCTACGAGCAGTACTTC
CDR3: CASSSKGITYEQYF

length: 14
J: TRBJ2-7
D: NA
V: TRBV12-3/TRBV12-4
size: many
DNA: TGTGCCAGCAGTTTATGGGGAAAAAACTACGAGCAGTACTTC
CDR3: CASSLWGKNYEQYF

length: 16
J: TRBJ1-3
D: NA
V: TRBV11-3
size: many
DNA: TGTGCCAGCAGCTTAGATATGGACAACTCTGGAAACACCATATATTTT
CDR3: CASSLDMDNSGNTIYF

length: 14
J: TRBJ2-7
D: NA
V: TRBV4-1
size: NA
DNA: TGCGCCAGCAGCCAAGATAGGTGGTCGCGCGAGCAGTACTTC
CDR3: CASSQDRWSREQYF

length: 17
J: TRBJ2-3
D: TRBD2
V: TRBV7-2
size: few
DNA: TGTGCCAGCAGCTTAGGCCGGGTTGCGCGGGAGACAGATACGCAGTATTTT
CDR3: CASSLGRVARETDTQYF

length: 16
J: TRBJ2-5
D: NA
V: TRBV18
size: many
DNA: TGTGCCAGCTCAAGAAGTCCGGGACAAAAAAAAGAGACCCAGTACTTC
CDR3: CASSRSPGQKKETQYF

length: 16
J: TRBJ1-5
D: NA
V: TRBV28
size: few
DNA: TGTGCCAGCAGTTTTATGGGGAGTCGCTCCGGGCAGCCCCAGCATTTT
CDR3: CASSFMGSRSGQPQHF

length: 21
J: TRBJ2-3
D: TRBD2
V: TRBV11-2
size: many
DNA: TGTGCCAGCAGCTTAGGAGGCAGGGGACGGGAGGGCCCACCTAGCACAGATACGCAGTATTTT
CDR3: CASSLGGRGREGPPSTDTQYF

length: 13
J: TRBJ2-5
D: NA
V: TRBV10-3
size: NA
DNA: TGTGCCATCAGTGATCAGGGTGAGAAGACCCAGTACTTC
CDR3: CAISDQGEKTQYF

length: 15
J: TRBJ2-6
D: NA
V: TRBV5-1
size: few
DNA: TGCGCCAGCAGCTTAGAGGGGGCTGGGGCCAACGTCCTGACTTTC
CDR3: CASSLEGAGANVLTF

length: 12
J: TRBJ2-3
D: NA
V: TRBV12-3/TRBV12-4
size: many
DNA: TGTGCCAGCACCGAAGCCTCAGATACGCAGTATTTT
CDR3: CASTEASDTQYF

length: 12
J: TRBJ1-5
D: NA
V: TRBV11-2
size: many
DNA: TGTGCCAGGTTAACAGGAAATCAGCCCCAGCATTTT
CDR3: CARLTGNQPQHF

length: 14
J: TRBJ2-1
D: NA
V: TRBV28
size: many
DNA: TGTGCCGGCAGGAGGGGTGGGGTTTACAATGAGCAGTTCTTC
CDR3: CAGRRGGVYNEQFF

length: 14
J: TRBJ2-5
D: NA
V: TRBV6-1
size: few
DNA: TGTGCCGACCTGTGGTCGGGGGCCAAAGAGACCCAGTACTTC
CDR3: CADLWSGAKETQYF

length: 14
J: TRBJ2-7
D: TRBD2
V: TRBV12-3/TRBV12-4
size: many
DNA: TGTGCCAGCAGTCCCCAGAGCGGGAGTGGCGAGCAGTACTTC
CDR3: CASSPQSGSGEQYF

length: 16
J: TRBJ1-5
D: NA
V: TRBV7-8
size: many
DNA: TGTGCCAGCAGCTTAGCTCGGACCCCCTCGGATCAGCCCCAGCATTTT
CDR3: CASSLARTPSDQPQHF

length: 14
J: TRBJ2-2
D: NA
V: TRBV2
size: NA
DNA: TGTGGCAGCAGTAGAGTCTGGAACACCGGGGAGCTGTTTTTT
CDR3: CGSSRVWNTGELFF

length: 15
J: TRBJ1-2
D: TRBD1
V: TRBV5-5
size: few
DNA: TGTGCCAGCAGCTTCTATGACAGGGAGAACTATGGCTACACCTTC
CDR3: CASSFYDRENYGYTF

length: 17
J: TRBJ2-1
D: TRBD1
V: TRBV4-1
size: few
DNA: TGCGCCAGCAGCACCCCATCCCGGGACAGGCCTTACAATGAGCAGTTCTTC
CDR3: CASSTPSRDRPYNEQFF

length: 14
J: TRBJ2-1
D: NA
V: TRBV24-1
size: few
DNA: TGTGCCACCAGTGATTTGAGTGGGGGCAATGAGCAGTTCTTC
CDR3: CATSDLSGGNEQFF

length: 15
J: TRBJ2-1
D: TRBD1
V: TRBV6-1
size: NA
DNA: TGTGCCAGCAGTGGACAGGGGGCGGGGTACAATGGGCAGTTCTTC
CDR3: CASSGQGAGYNGQFF

length: 14
J: TRBJ1-3
D: TRBD1
V: TRBV28
size: NA
DNA: TGTGCCAGCAGGGGACAGGGATCGGGAAACACCATATATTTT
CDR3: CASRGQGSGNTIYF

length: 10
J: TRBJ2-3
D: NA
V: TRBV4-1
size: few
DNA: TGCGCCAGGAGCTCGGATACGCAGTATTTT
CDR3: CARSSDTQYF

length: 15
J: TRBJ2-5
D: TRBD1
V: TRBV7-2
size: few
DNA: TGTGCCAGCAGGTCCGCTGGGACAGGGAGAAAGACCCAGTACTTC
CDR3: CASRSAGTGRKTQYF

length: 15
J: TRBJ2-7
D: NA
V: TRBV30
size: many
DNA: TGTGCCTGGAGTCCGGGGTCCAGGGGCTCCTACGAGCAGTACTTC
CDR3: CAWSPGSRGSYEQYF